This section outlines one T cell receptor (beta chain) sequence together with its context. The antigen is undetermined. V lost 5 bases and J 5 bases, leaving 9 bases between the germline ends. Germline assignment: CDR1 SGHVS and CDR2 FNYEAQ. This CDR3 has 12 residues. This sample stems from a study of early T cells in non-severe SARS-CoV-2 infection. Regarding the study as a whole: CD4 and private specificities were missed by VDJdb matching, which favored anti-spike CD8 responses.

MiXCR was run by TCRdb on the 5' RACE reads, yielding one entry per CDR3 protein. The sample lists about 77,000 distinct CDR3 sequences; 16% were seen once. V is TRBV7-6 and J is TRBJ2-5; D not resolved. The TCR was taken from an adult who was a healthcare worker with PCR-confirmed SARS-CoV-2 infection or an uninfected control (not recorded which). Sample: whole blood. CDR3 sequence reads: CASSATMETQYF. CDR3 in DNA: TGTGCCAGCAGCGCGACGATGGAGACCCAGTACTTC.